These 6 T cell receptor beta chains were sequenced from one sample in a study of read filtering for tumor transcriptome and immune sequencing. This library used around 400 ng RNA and molecular barcoded adaptors spanning alpha/delta and beta/gamma chains. One entry per CDR3 protein results from TCRdb running MiXCR on the reads. The table includes more than 100,000 distinct CDR3 sequences, roughly 13% detected once. Source material: a population of CD138-negative cells sorted from bone marrow. The receptors originated from a donor at least 40 years old with multiple myeloma.

This clonotype came up a few times. This rearrangement joins TRBV12-3 or TRBV12-4 to TRBJ2-2; the D gene could be TRBD1 or TRBD2 (6 bases each). The CDR3 covers 15 residues. Deletions cut 6 bases from V and 1 base from J, with 12 bases between. The DNA of the CDR3 is TGTGCCAGCAGGCCCGGAGGGGGGAACACCGGGGAGCTGTTTTTT. This encodes CASRPGGGNTGELFF.

Regarding this clonotype: This sequence may be a read error, since a much larger clone differs from it by one base. This chain links TRBV29-1 with TRBJ2-5; 8 bases are a match to TRBD1. Germline V lookup: CDR1 SQVTM, CDR2 ANQGSEA. This CDR3 has 13 amino acids. The J segment lost 7 bases and the V segment lost 3 bases, leaving 7 bases of the junction unmatched. This CDR3 is CSVDVAGTGTQYF. The CDR3 coding sequence is TGCAGCGTTGACGTGGCAGGGACAGGGACCCAGTACTTC.

The sample holds many counts of this clonotype. This rearrangement joins TRBV3-1 to TRBJ2-7, with D uncertain. This CDR3 spans 16 amino acids. Trimming took off 3 bases at V and 6 bases at J, with 21 bases between the two ends. From germline, CDR1 is LGHDT and CDR2 YNNKEL (reference sequence). The CDR3 sequence: CASSQTSGPPKGEQYF. DNA for the CDR3: TGTGCCAGCAGCCAGACATCCGGGCCCCCCAAGGGCGAGCAGTACTTC.

This clonotype was detected many times. This chain uses TRBV6-6 with TRBJ2-3, with 8 bases fitting TRBD2. The CDR3 totals 15 residues. The V gene end was trimmed by 5 bases and the J gene end by 0 bases; junction bases not matched to a gene: 4. The germline V gene encodes CDR1 MNHNY and CDR2 SVGAGI (reference sequence). Here the CDR3 DNA reads TGTGCCAGCAGTCCACTAGCGGCTAGCACAGATACGCAGTATTTT. This translates into CASSPLAASTDTQYF.

This clonotype was counted many times. The chain is built from TRBV20-1 and TRBJ2-7, with 7 positions matching TRBD2. The CDR3 is 14 residues long. V lost 7 bases, J lost 5 bases, and 14 bases stayed unmatched. Germline CDR1 DFQATT, CDR2 SNEGSKA (reference sequence). The CDR3 here is CSVFQGPRGDEQYF. DNA for the CDR3: TGCAGTGTCTTCCAAGGTCCCCGGGGGGACGAGCAGTACTTC.

V is TRBV10-3 and J is TRBJ2-5, with 7 bases that match TRBD1. The J segment lost 1 base and the V segment lost 3 bases, leaving 5 bases of the junction unmatched. Per germline, CDR1 ENHRY and CDR2 SYGVKD. This CDR3 has 15 amino acids. CDR3 DNA sequence: TGTGCCATCAGTGATCTACAGGGGACCCAAGAGACCCAGTACTTC. It encodes CAISDLQGTQETQYF.